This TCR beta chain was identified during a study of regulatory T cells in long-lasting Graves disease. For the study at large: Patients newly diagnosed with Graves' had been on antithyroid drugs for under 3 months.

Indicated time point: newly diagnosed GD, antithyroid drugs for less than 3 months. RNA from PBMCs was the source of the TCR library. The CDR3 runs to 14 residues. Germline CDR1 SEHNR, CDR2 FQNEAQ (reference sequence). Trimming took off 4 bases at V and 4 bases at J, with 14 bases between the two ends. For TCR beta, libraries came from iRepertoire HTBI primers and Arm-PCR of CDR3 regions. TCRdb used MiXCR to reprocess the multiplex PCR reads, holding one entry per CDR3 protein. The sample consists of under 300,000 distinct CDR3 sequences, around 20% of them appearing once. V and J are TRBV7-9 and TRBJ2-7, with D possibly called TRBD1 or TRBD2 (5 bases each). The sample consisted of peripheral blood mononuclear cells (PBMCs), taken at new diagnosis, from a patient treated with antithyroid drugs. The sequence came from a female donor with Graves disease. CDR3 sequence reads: CASSSRLWGYEQYF. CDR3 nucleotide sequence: TGTGCCAGCAGCTCCCGTCTATGGGGGTACGAGCAGTACTTC.